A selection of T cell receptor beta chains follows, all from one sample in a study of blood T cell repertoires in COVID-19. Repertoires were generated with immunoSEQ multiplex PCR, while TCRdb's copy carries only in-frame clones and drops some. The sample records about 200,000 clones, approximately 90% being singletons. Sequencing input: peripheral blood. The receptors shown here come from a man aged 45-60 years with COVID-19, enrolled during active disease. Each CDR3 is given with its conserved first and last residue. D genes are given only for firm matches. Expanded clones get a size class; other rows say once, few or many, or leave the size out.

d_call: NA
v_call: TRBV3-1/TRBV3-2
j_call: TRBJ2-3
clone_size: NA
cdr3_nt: TGTGCCAGCAAACAGGGAGATACGCAGTATTTT
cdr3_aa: CASKQGDTQYF

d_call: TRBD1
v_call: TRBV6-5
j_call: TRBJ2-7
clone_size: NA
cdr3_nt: TGTGCCAGCAGTTACTCGTTGGGACAGGGTTTCGGCGAGCAGTACTTC
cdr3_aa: CASSYSLGQGFGEQYF

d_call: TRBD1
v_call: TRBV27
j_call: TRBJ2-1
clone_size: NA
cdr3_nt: TGTGCCAGCAGTTATTCCGGACAGGGGATCTACAATGAGCAGTTCTTC
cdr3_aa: CASSYSGQGIYNEQFF

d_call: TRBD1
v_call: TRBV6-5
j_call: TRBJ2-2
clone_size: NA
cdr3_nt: TGTGCCAGCAGCCCCCGACAGGGGATAGGCGGGGAGCTGTTTTTT
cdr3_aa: CASSPRQGIGGELFF

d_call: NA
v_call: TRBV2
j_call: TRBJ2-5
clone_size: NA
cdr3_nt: TGTGCCAGCAGTGAAAAGGGGGGGGGCAGAAAGACCCAGTACTTC
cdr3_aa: CASSEKGGGRKTQYF

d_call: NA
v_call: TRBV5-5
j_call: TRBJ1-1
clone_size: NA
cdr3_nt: TGTGCCAGCAGCTCCGGCGGGCATTTCCTCCGGACGAACACTGAAGCTTTCTTT
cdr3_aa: CASSSGGHFLRTNTEAFF

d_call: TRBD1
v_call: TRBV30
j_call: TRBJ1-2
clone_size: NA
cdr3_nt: TGTGCCTGGAGCGGAGAACTTGACAGGGGTGGTGTCGGCTATGGCTACACCTTC
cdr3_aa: CAWSGELDRGGVGYGYTF

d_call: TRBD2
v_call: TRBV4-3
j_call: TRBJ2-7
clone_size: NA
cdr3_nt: TGCGCCAGCAGCCAAACCCTTCAAAGCGGGGGCGCATCCTACGAGCAGTACTTC
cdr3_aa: CASSQTLQSGGASYEQYF

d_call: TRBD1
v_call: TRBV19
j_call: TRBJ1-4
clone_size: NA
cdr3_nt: TGTGCCAGTAGCCCCAGGAGGGCAGGGGGAGGTGAAAAACTGTTTTTT
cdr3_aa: CASSPRRAGGGEKLFF

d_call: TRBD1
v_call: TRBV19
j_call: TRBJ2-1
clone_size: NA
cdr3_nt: TGTGCCACCACCGGGACAGGAGGCTCCTACAATGAGCAGTTCTTC
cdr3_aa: CATTGTGGSYNEQFF

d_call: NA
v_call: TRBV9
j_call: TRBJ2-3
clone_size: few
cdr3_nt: TGTGCCAGCAGCGGCGAGGGAGATACGCAGTATTTT
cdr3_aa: CASSGEGDTQYF